Shown below are 2 T cell receptor beta chains from a single sample sequenced in a study of shared clonotypes between healthy human individuals. The data were produced by immunoSEQ multiplex PCR, yet TCRdb's version contains in-frame clones alone and is incomplete. The sample lists about 2.3 million clones, over 90% occurring once. The sequencing sample was made of naive CD4+ T cells from PBMCs. Subset meaning: CD45RA+ positively selected. These receptors all come from a man younger than 35 in good health. Some clones in this sample may be carry-over from other donors' samples.

J is TRBJ2-2 and V is TRBV5-1; D possibly corresponds to TRBD1 (6 bases). V was clipped by 5 bases and J by 5 bases, with 16 bases between them. Germline CDR1 and CDR2: SGHRS and YFSETQ. There are 15 residues in the CDR3. CDR3 nucleotide sequence: TGCGCCAGCAGTCAACAGACAGGCGGAACCGGGGAGCTGTTTTTT. As protein: CASSQQTGGTGELFF. Together with reference TRBV5-1 and TRBJ2-2, the CDR3 gives the full variable domain: KAGVTQTPRYLIKTRGQQVTLSCSPISGHRSVSWYQQTPGQGLQFLFEYFSETQRNKGNFPGRFSGRQFSNSRSEMNVSTLELGDSALYLCASSQQTGGTGELFFGEGSRLTVL.

This chain joins TRBV2 and TRBJ1-2, with D perhaps matching TRBD1 (6 bases). Germline V CDR1 and CDR2: SNHLY, FYNNEI. Trimming left V 6 bases short and J 5 bases short, with 16 bases between. The CDR3 consists of 14 residues. CDR3 nucleotides: TGTGCCAGCAGGGGGGCAGGGATGTCATATGGCTACACCTTC. Translation gives CASRGAGMSYGYTF.